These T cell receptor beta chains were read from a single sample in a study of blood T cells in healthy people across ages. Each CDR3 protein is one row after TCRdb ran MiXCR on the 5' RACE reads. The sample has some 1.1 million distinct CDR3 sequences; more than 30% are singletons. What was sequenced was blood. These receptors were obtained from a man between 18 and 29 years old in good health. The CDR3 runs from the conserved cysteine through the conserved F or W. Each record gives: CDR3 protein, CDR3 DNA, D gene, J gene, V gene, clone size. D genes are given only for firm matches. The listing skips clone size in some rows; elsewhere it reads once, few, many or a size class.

CASSDVGGTADTQYF	TGCGCCAGCAGCGATGTGGGGGGGACCGCAGATACGCAGTATTTT	TRBD2	TRBJ2-3	TRBV5-1	.
CASSESSGGDTQYF	TGTGCCAGCAGTGAGTCTTCAGGGGGAGATACGCAGTATTTT	TRBD1	TRBJ2-3	TRBV25-1	.
CTSSQVRQGTGYTF	TGCACCAGCAGCCAAGTTCGACAGGGGACCGGCTACACCTTC	TRBD1	TRBJ1-2	TRBV4-3	few
CASSQAVPSGYTDTQYF	TGCGCCAGCAGCCAAGCGGTCCCTAGCGGGTACACAGATACGCAGTATTTT	TRBD2	TRBJ2-3	TRBV4-3	.
CATSDQGRINNEQFF	TGTGCCACCAGTGATCAGGGCCGAATAAACAATGAGCAGTTCTTC	.	TRBJ2-1	TRBV24-1	.
CSATTQPMNTEAFF	TGCAGTGCTACTACACAACCGATGAACACTGAAGCTTTCTTT	.	TRBJ1-1	TRBV20-1	once
CASSTLQGLTDTQYF	TGTGCCAGCAGCACCCTGCAGGGCCTCACAGATACGCAGTATTTT	.	TRBJ2-3	TRBV7-9	few
CASSEQGTLNQPQHF	TGTGCCAGCAGCGAACAGGGGACCCTCAATCAGCCCCAGCATTTT	TRBD1	TRBJ1-5	TRBV7-9	.
CASSPLDIVSEQYF	TGTGCCAGCAGCCCGCTGGACATTGTTTCCGAGCAGTACTTC	.	TRBJ2-7	TRBV9	.
CASSLSRGGSSNEQYF	TGCGCCAGCAGCTTGTCTCGCGGGGGGAGCTCCAATGAGCAGTACTTC	TRBD2	TRBJ2-7	TRBV5-1	.
CASKGRGNTNNSPPHF	TGTGCCAGCAAAGGTCGGGGGAATACGAATAATTCACCCCCCCACTTT	.	TRBJ1-6	TRBV7-8	.
CASRGTASQPQHF	TGTGCCAGCAGAGGGACGGCTTCTCAGCCCCAGCATTTT	.	TRBJ1-5	TRBV12-3/TRBV12-4	.
CASSQDQCYSSYEQYF	TGTGCCAGCAGCCAAGATCAATGCTATAGCTCCTACGAGCAGTACTTC	.	TRBJ2-7	TRBV3-1	.
CAISTGSYEQYF	TGTGCCATCAGTACAGGGTCCTACGAGCAGTACTTC	.	TRBJ2-7	TRBV10-3	.
CASSLVGGARTEAFF	TGTGCCAGCAGCTTAGTTGGGGGGGCGCGGACTGAAGCTTTCTTT	.	TRBJ1-1	TRBV7-9	.
CASTQGSGDTEAFF	TGCGCCAGCACCCAGGGGTCAGGGGACACTGAAGCTTTCTTT	.	TRBJ1-1	TRBV5-1	.
CASSKRSSVAAIGLASYEQYF	TGTGCCAGCAGCAAAAGGTCCAGCGTGGCCGCTATAGGGCTAGCATCTTACGAGCAGTACTTC	.	TRBJ2-7	TRBV21-1	.
CASSLERDTNYGYTF	TGTGCCAGCAGCTTAGAGCGGGACACGAACTATGGCTACACCTTC	.	TRBJ1-2	TRBV11-2	few
CASSVGTGLRNEQFF	TGTGCCAGCAGCGTCGGGACAGGTCTTAGGAATGAGCAGTTCTTC	TRBD1	TRBJ2-1	TRBV9	few
CASSYRVRQYGYTF	TGTGCCAGCTCGTACAGGGTGAGGCAGTATGGCTACACCTTC	.	TRBJ1-2	TRBV6-1	.
CASSPPDVQETQYF	TGTGCCAGCAGCCCCCCGGACGTCCAAGAGACCCAGTACTTC	.	TRBJ2-5	TRBV4-2	few
CSAERESGNIQYF	TGCAGTGCTGAAAGGGAGAGCGGAAACATTCAGTACTTC	.	TRBJ2-4	TRBV20-1	.
CAIISGDSRSGEYGYTF	TGTGCCATCATATCAGGAGACAGTCGAAGCGGGGAATATGGCTACACCTTC	.	TRBJ1-2	TRBV10-3	.
CASSLSATGTNEKLFF	TGTGCCAGCAGTTTATCGGCGACAGGGACTAATGAAAAACTGTTTTTT	TRBD1	TRBJ1-4	TRBV27	.
CASSQDGSGGLRYGYTF	TGTGCCAGCAGCCAAGATGGATCGGGCGGACTTCGCTATGGCTACACCTTC	.	TRBJ1-2	TRBV3-1	.
CASSLKRQGGYEQFF	TGTGCCAGCAGCTTAAAGAGACAGGGAGGCTATGAGCAGTTCTTC	.	TRBJ2-1	TRBV7-2	many
CASSPRTVPSPLHF	TGTGCCAGCTCACCACGGACAGTCCCATCACCCCTCCACTTT	.	TRBJ1-6	TRBV18	.
CASSRQKNRGIQETQYF	TGTGCCAGCAGCCGCCAGAAAAATAGGGGGATACAAGAGACCCAGTACTTC	.	TRBJ2-5	TRBV6-2/TRBV6-3	.
CASSKRTVATNEKLFF	TGCGCCAGCAGCAAACGGACAGTTGCAACTAATGAAAAACTGTTTTTT	.	TRBJ1-4	TRBV5-1	.
CSVVGTGESTDTQYF	TGCAGCGTTGTTGGGACAGGGGAGAGCACAGATACGCAGTATTTT	TRBD1	TRBJ2-3	TRBV29-1	.
CASSLGRSSTDTQYF	TGTGCCAGCAGTTTAGGCAGGTCTAGCACAGATACGCAGTATTTT	.	TRBJ2-3	TRBV12-3/TRBV12-4	few
CAISVGQGLQRGYTF	TGTGCCATCAGTGTCGGTCAGGGGCTACAACGTGGCTACACCTTC	.	TRBJ1-2	TRBV10-3	.
CASSQGTINTEAFF	TGCGCCAGCAGCCAAGGGACAATTAACACTGAAGCTTTCTTT	.	TRBJ1-1	TRBV4-3	few
CASSLDREIPQTQYF	TGTGCCAGCAGCCTCGACAGGGAGATTCCGCAGACCCAGTACTTC	TRBD1	TRBJ2-5	TRBV7-9	few
CASSPRREDGYTF	TGTGCCAGCAGCCCTAGGCGGGAGGACGGCTACACCTTC	.	TRBJ1-2	TRBV21-1	few
CASSIEKGPTYEQYF	TGTGCCAGTAGTATCGAGAAGGGCCCAACCTACGAGCAGTACTTC	.	TRBJ2-7	TRBV19	few
CASSHDIGNYGYTF	TGTGCCAGCAGTCACGACATCGGAAACTATGGCTACACCTTC	.	TRBJ1-2	TRBV27	.
CASSTRGNTEAFF	TGTGCCAGCAGCACACGGGGTAACACTGAAGCTTTCTTT	.	TRBJ1-1	TRBV7-6	few
CASSEGAAASTDTQYF	TGTGCCAGCAGCGAAGGGGCGGCAGCTAGCACAGATACGCAGTATTTT	.	TRBJ2-3	TRBV9	.
CASSLAAQGNTGELFF	TGTGCCAGCAGCTTAGCCGCCCAGGGAAACACCGGGGAGCTGTTTTTT	.	TRBJ2-2	TRBV7-6	.
CASSKSVAAGNEQYF	.	.	TRBJ2-5	TRBV21-1	.
CASDQFGSGGTDTQYF	TGTGCCAGCGACCAATTTGGAAGCGGAGGCACAGATACGCAGTATTTT	.	TRBJ2-3	TRBV12-3/TRBV12-4	few
CASSADPGQSSYNEQFF	TGTGCCAGCAGCGCTGACCCTGGACAGAGCTCCTACAATGAGCAGTTCTTC	.	TRBJ2-1	TRBV9	.
CSAPFWRGPGETQYF	TGCAGTGCTCCCTTCTGGCGGGGGCCCGGAGAGACCCAGTACTTC	.	TRBJ2-5	TRBV20-1	.
CASSLSDRIPIDTQYF	TGCGCCAGCAGCTTGTCGGACAGGATCCCTATAGATACGCAGTATTTT	TRBD1	TRBJ2-3	TRBV5-1	few
CASSLYGNREGSRDTQYF	TGTGCCAGCAGTTTATATGGTAACAGGGAGGGGAGCAGAGATACGCAGTATTTT	.	TRBJ2-3	TRBV28	.
CASGLHPVEEQYF	TGTGCTAGTGGTCTTCACCCCGTGGAGGAGCAGTACTTC	.	TRBJ2-7	TRBV12-5	once
CASSQGGGQFNTEAFF	TGCGCCAGCAGCCAAGGGGGGGGGCAGTTCAACACTGAAGCTTTCTTT	.	TRBJ1-1	TRBV4-3	.
CASSQDRSASARSGYTF	TGCGCCAGCAGCCAAGATAGGTCAGCGTCCGCCAGGTCGGGCTACACCTTC	.	TRBJ1-2	TRBV4-3	few
CRPGNRYEQYF	TGCAGACCAGGGAACAGGTACGAGCAGTACTTC	.	TRBJ2-7	TRBV29-1	.
CASSQVAAGRNTEAFF	TGTGCCAGCAGCCAAGTTGCGGCAGGGCGGAACACTGAAGCTTTCTTT	.	TRBJ1-1	TRBV4-2	.
CASSRGDGYGYTF	TGTGCCAGCAGTCGGGGTGACGGCTATGGCTACACCTTC	.	TRBJ1-2	TRBV7-8	few
CASSLTLRQPQHF	TGTGCCAGCAGTTTAACGCTGAGACAGCCCCAGCATTTT	.	TRBJ1-5	TRBV12-3/TRBV12-4	.
CASSQDYQSTDTQYF	TGCGCCAGCAGCCAGGACTACCAGAGCACAGATACGCAGTATTTT	.	TRBJ2-3	TRBV4-3	few
CASSDPGSATNEKLFF	TGTGCCAGCAGCGACCCAGGGAGTGCAACTAATGAAAAACTGTTTTTT	.	TRBJ1-4	TRBV7-2	.